The source of this T cell receptor beta chain is a study of post-analysis software for immune sequencing data. Study-wide results and caveats: For normalized Chao1 diversity, multiple sclerosis patients scored significantly lower than controls did. Controls showed lower frequencies than patients for five TRBV segments, and TRBV5-6, TRBV5-1 and TRBV20-1 were among these.

Germline V gene lookup returns CDR1 SQVTM and CDR2 ANQGSEA. The CDR3 totals 13 residues. V was pared by 0 bases and J by 1 base, with 6 bases between. cDNA libraries for TCR beta contained unique molecular identifiers. cDNA molecules numbering some 500,000 came from roughly 1.1 to 9.2 million T cells. TCRdb re-analysed the PCR reads in MiXCR, keeping a single row per CDR3 protein. The sample lists roughly 670,000 distinct CDR3 sequences, approximately 59% occurring once. Regarding this clonotype: Its antigen is not identified.

Sequencing was performed on blood. The sequence was obtained from a girl aged 2-15 years with multiple sclerosis. The chain has TRBV29-1 and TRBJ2-5; TRBD2 might be the D (5 bases). CDR3 amino acids: CSVEEGAQETQYF. CDR3 bases: TGCAGCGTTGAAGAGGGAGCCCAAGAGACCCAGTACTTC.